A single TCR beta chain is shown here with its context. This entry belongs to a study of technical replicates of blood from a few donors. Germline CDR1 and CDR2: SGHVS and FQNEAQ. The V and J ends lost 5 bases and 5 bases, in that order; junction bases with no gene match: 9. The CDR3 extends over 15 amino acids. The repertoire was sequenced with immunoSEQ multiplex PCR; TCRdb's copy has only in-frame clones and lacks some. The sample has some 64,000 clones, 70% to 90% seen once. The sample comprised PBMCs. The chain has TRBV7-8 and TRBJ2-5; TRBD2 aligns across 9 bases. This TCR was recovered from a human donor in good health. Some clones in this sample may be carry-over from other donors' samples. CDR3 sequence (DNA): TGTGCCAGCAGCCCGGCGGTAGCGGGAGTGGAGACCCAGTACTTC. Translation: CASSPAVAGVETQYF.